These 6 T cell receptor beta chains originate from one sample sequenced in a study of T-cell memory formation after mild COVID-19. TCRdb re-called the 5' RACE reads with MiXCR, one entry per CDR3 protein. The data show roughly 400,000 distinct CDR3 sequences, with more than 15% seen just once and under 25% held by the top ten. The specimen sequenced was PBMCs or a T cell subset sorted from them (not recorded which). The receptor set was obtained from a man aged 18 to 29 who had mild COVID-19 (a few samples of this study predate the infection). Cell type and time point are not known.

This clonotype was seen a handful of times. The J gene is TRBJ2-7, the V gene TRBV7-8; tentatively, D is TRBD1 (5 bases). The germline V gene encodes CDR1 SGHVS and CDR2 FQNEAQ. V was cut by 3 bases and J by 7 bases, with 7 bases left in between. The CDR3 sequence is 11 residues long. CDR3 amino acids: CASSFNREQYF. CDR3 nucleotides: TGTGCCAGCAGCTTCAACAGGGAGCAGTACTTC. The full variable domain, with the rest looked up from reference TRBV7-8 and TRBJ2-7, is GAGVSQSPRYKVAKRGQDVALRCDPISGHVSLFWYQQALGQGPEFLTYFQNEAQLDKSGLPSDRFFAERPEGSVSTLKIQRTQQEDSAVYLCASSFNREQYFGPGTRLTVT.

In its sample, this clonotype was seen many times. The chain joins TRBV4-2 to TRBJ2-7, with D unresolved. V gave up 0 bases and J gave up 3 bases, with 21 bases separating them. Germline assignment: CDR1 LGHNA and CDR2 YNFKEQ. The CDR3 runs to 18 residues. The CDR3 spells CASSQDSAFSGLDYEQYF. The CDR3 nucleotides are TGTGCCAGCAGCCAAGATTCGGCCTTCTCAGGATTGGACTACGAGCAGTACTTC.

The gene calls are TRBV5-1 and TRBJ2-2; 7 bases match TRBD1. The CDR3 is 15 amino acids. The V and J ends lost 1 base and 5 bases, in that order; junction bases with no gene match: 5. Germline V gene lookup returns CDR1 SGHRS and CDR2 YFSETQ. Here the CDR3 reads CASSLPQGMTGELFF. DNA of the CDR3: TGCGCCAGCAGCTTGCCACAGGGGATGACCGGGGAGCTGTTTTTT.

The J gene is TRBJ2-3, the V gene TRBV12-3 or TRBV12-4; a possible D gene is TRBD1 (5 bases). This CDR3 spans 16 amino acids. Trimming removed 10 bases at V and 4 bases at J, with 24 bases between. The CDR3 coding sequence is TGTGCCAACAGGAGACACACGTCCCAAAGGGCAGATACGCAGTATTTT. Protein: CANRRHTSQRADTQYF.

This clonotype was seen at least ten times. The genes are TRBV4-1 and TRBJ1-2; D unresolved. The germline V gene has CDR1 MGHRA and CDR2 YSYEKL. This CDR3 has 13 amino acids. Trimming cost V 0 bases and J 4 bases, with 6 bases left between them. The DNA of the CDR3 is TGCGCCAGCAGCCAAGACAGGTTCTATGGCTACACCTTC. It specifies CASSQDRFYGYTF.

The chain joins TRBV5-1 to TRBJ1-1; 7 nucleotides align to TRBD1. CDR1 SGHRS and CDR2 YFSETQ come from the germline V gene. CDR3 length: 13 amino acids. Losses at the gene ends were 0 bases for V and 11 bases for J; bases not matched to a gene: 7. The CDR3 DNA reads as TGCGCCAGCAGCTTGGTCCGGGACAGTGATGCTTTCTTT. Protein sequence: CASSLVRDSDAFF.